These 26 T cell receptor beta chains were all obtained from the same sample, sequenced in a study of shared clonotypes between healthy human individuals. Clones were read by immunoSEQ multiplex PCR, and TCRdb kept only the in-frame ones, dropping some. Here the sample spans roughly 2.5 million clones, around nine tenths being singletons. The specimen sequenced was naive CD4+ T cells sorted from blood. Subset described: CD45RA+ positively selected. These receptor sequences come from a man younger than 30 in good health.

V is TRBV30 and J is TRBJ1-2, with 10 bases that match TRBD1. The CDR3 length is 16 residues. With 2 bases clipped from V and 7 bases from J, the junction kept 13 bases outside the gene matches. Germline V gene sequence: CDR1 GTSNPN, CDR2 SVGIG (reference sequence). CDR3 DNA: TGTGCCTGGAGTCCCGGGACAGGGGCCGCAGTGGGTGGCTACACCTTC. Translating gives CAWSPGTGAAVGGYTF.

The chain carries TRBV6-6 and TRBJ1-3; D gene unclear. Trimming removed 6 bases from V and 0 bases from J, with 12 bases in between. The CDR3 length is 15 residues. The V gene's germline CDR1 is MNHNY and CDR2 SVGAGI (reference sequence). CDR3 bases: TGTGCCAGCAGGGAGCACCTCCGCTCTGGAAACACCATATATTTT. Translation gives CASREHLRSGNTIYF.

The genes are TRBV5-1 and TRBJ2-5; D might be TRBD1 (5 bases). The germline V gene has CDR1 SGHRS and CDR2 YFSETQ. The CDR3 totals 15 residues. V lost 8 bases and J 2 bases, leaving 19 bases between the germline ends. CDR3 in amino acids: CARKGLQDTQETQYF. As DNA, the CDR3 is TGCGCCAGAAAAGGTTTGCAGGACACTCAAGAGACCCAGTACTTC.

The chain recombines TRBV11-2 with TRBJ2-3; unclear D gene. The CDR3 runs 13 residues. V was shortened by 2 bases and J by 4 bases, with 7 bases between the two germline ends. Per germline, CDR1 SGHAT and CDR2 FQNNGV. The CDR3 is CASSLSPPDTQYF. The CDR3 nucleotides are TGTGCCAGCAGCTTAAGCCCGCCAGATACGCAGTATTTT.

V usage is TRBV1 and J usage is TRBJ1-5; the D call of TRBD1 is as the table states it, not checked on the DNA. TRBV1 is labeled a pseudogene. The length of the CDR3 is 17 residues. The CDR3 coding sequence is TGCACCAGCAGCCAAGAGCCGACAGCTGATAGCAATCAGCCCCAGCATTTT. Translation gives CTSSQEPTADSNQPQHF.

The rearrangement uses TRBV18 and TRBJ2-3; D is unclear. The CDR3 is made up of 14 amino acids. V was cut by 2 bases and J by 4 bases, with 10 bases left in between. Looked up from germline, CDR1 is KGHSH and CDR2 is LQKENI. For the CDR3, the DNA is TGTGCCAGCTCACCAGTTATAGGCCCAGATACGCAGTATTTT. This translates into CASSPVIGPDTQYF.

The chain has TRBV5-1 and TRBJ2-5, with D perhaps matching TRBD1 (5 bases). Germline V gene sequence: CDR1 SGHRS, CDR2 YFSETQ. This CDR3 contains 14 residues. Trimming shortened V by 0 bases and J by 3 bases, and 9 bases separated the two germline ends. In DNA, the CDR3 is TGCGCCAGCAGCTTGGTCCCAGGGAAAGAGACCCAGTACTTC. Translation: CASSLVPGKETQYF. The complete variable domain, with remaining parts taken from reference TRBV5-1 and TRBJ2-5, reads KAGVTQTPRYLIKTRGQQVTLSCSPISGHRSVSWYQQTPGQGLQFLFEYFSETQRNKGNFPGRFSGRQFSNSRSEMNVSTLELGDSALYLCASSLVPGKETQYFGPGTRLLVL.

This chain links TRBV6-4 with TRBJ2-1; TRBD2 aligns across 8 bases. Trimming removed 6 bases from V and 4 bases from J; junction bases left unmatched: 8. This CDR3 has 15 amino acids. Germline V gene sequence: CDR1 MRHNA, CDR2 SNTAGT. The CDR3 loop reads CASSPRRGAYNEQFF. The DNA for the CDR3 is TGTGCCAGCAGCCCTCGGCGGGGGGCATACAATGAGCAGTTCTTC.

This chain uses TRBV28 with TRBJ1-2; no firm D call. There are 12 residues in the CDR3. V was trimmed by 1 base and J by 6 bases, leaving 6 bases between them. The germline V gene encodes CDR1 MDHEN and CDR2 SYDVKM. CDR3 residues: CASSLSEHGYTF. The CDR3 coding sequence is TGTGCCAGCAGTTTATCAGAACATGGCTACACCTTC.

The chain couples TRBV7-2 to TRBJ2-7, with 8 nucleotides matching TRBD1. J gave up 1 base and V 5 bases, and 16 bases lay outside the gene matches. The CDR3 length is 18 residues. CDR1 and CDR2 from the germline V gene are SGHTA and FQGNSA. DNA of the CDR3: TGTGCCAGCAGCCGAAAGCCCACGGGACAGGAGAGTTCCTACGAGCAGTACTTC. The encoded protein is CASSRKPTGQESSYEQYF.

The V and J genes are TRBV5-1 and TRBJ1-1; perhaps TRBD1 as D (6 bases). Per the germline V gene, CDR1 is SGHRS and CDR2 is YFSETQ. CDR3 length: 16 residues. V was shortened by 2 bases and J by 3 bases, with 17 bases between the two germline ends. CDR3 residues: CASSLKGNPGDTEAFF. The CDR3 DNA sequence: TGCGCCAGCAGCTTAAAAGGGAACCCAGGGGACACTGAAGCTTTCTTT.

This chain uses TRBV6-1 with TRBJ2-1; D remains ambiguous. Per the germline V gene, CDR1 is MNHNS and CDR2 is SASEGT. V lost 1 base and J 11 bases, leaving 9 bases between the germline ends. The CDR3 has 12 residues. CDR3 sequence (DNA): TGTGCCAGCAGTGAAGGAGGCAGCCAGCAGTTCTTC. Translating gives CASSEGGSQQFF.

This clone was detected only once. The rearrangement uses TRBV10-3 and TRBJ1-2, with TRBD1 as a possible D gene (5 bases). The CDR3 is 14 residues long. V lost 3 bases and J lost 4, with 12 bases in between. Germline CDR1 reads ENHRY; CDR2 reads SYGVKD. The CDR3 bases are TGTGCCATCAGTGACCAGGGTGAATTCTATGGCTACACCTTC. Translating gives CAISDQGEFYGYTF.

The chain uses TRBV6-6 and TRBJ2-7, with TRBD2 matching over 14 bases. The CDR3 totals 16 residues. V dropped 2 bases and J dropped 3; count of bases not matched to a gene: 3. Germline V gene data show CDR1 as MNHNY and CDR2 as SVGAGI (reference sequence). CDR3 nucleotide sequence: TGTGCCAGCAGTTACGGGACTAGCGGGGGAGTCTACGAGCAGTACTTC. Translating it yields CASSYGTSGGVYEQYF.

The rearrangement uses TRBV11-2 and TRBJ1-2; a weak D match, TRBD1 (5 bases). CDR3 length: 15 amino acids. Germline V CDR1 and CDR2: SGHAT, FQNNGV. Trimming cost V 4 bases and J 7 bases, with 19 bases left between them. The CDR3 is CASSSSYSGHSGYTF. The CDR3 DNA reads TGTGCCAGCAGCTCATCCTATTCAGGGCACAGTGGCTACACCTTC.

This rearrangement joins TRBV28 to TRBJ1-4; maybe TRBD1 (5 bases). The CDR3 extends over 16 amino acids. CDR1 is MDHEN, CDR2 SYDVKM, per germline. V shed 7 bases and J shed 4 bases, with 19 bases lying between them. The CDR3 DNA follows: TGTGCCAGCAACCGACTGACAGACTCTCTTAATGAAAAACTGTTTTTT. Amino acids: CASNRLTDSLNEKLFF.

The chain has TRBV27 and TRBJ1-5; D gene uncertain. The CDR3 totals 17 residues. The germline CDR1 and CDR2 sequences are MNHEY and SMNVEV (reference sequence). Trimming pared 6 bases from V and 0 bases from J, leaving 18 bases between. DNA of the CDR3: TGTGCCAGCAGCCCCTGGTGGGAAGTTAATAGCAATCAGCCCCAGCATTTT. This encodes CASSPWWEVNSNQPQHF.

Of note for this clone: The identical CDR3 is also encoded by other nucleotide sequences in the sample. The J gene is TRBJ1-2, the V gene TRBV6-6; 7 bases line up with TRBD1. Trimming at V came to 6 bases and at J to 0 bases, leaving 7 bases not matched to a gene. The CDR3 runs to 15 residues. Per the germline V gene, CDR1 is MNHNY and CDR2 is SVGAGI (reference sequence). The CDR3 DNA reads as TGTGCCAGCAGAAATCGGGACAGTTCTAACTATGGCTACACCTTC. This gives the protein CASRNRDSSNYGYTF.

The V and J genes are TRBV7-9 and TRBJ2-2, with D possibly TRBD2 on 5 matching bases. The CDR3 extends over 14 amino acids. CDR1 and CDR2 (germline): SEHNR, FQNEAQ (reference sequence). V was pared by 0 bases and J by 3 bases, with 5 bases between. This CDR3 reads CASSLASDTGELFF. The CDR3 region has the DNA TGTGCCAGCAGCTTAGCTAGCGACACCGGGGAGCTGTTTTTT.

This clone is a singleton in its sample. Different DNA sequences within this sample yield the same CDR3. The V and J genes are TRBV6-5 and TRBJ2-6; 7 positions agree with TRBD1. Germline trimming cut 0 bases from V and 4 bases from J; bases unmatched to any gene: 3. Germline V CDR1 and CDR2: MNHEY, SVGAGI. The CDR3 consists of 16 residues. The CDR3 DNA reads TGTGCCAGCAGTTACTCAAGGGGGCCCGGGGCCAACGTCCTGACTTTC. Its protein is CASSYSRGPGANVLTF.

The CDR3 DNA reads TGTGCCAGCAGCTATCGGACGGATGAAGCTTTCTTT. The encoded protein is CASSYRTDEAFF. The V gene is TRBV7-9, the J gene TRBJ1-1; D ambiguous. V lost 4 bases and J lost 7, with 10 bases in between. Germline CDR1 reads SEHNR; CDR2 reads FQNEAQ (reference sequence). The CDR3 runs 12 residues. Complete variable domain (other parts from reference TRBV7-9 and TRBJ1-1): DTGVSQNPRHKITKRGQNVTFRCDPISEHNRLYWYRQTLGQGPEFLTYFQNEAQLEKSRLLSDRFSAERPKGSFSTLEIQRTEQGDSAMYLCASSYRTDEAFFGQGTRLTVV.

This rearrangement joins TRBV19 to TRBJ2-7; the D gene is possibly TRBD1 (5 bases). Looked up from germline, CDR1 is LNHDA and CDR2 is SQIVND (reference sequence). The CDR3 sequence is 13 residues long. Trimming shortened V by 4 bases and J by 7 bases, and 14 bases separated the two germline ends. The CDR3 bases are TGTGCCAGTAGTAGGGCCCAAAGGGGAGAGCAGTACTTC. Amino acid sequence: CASSRAQRGEQYF.

CDR3 in amino acids: CATTTRTGMDQPQHF. In nucleotides, the CDR3 is TGTGCCACCACAACCCGCACAGGGATGGATCAGCCCCAGCATTTT. The chain carries TRBV28 and TRBJ1-5; D perhaps matches TRBD1 (6 bases). The V gene lost 10 bases and the J gene lost 5 bases, with 21 bases spanning the gap. The CDR3 loop spans 15 amino acids. The V gene's germline CDR1 is MDHEN and CDR2 SYDVKM. Full variable domain (outside the CDR3, taken from reference TRBV28 and TRBJ1-5): DVKVTQSSRYLVKRTGEKVFLECVQDMDHENMFWYRQDPGLGLRLIYFSYDVKMKEKGDIPEGYSVSREKKERFSLILESASTNQTSMYLCATTTRTGMDQPQHFGDGTRLSIL.

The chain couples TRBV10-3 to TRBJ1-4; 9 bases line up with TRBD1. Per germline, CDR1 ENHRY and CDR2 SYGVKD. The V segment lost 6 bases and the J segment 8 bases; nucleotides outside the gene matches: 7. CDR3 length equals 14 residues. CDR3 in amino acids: CAIRAGQGEEKLFF. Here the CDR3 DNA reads TGTGCCATCAGGGCGGGACAGGGAGAGGAAAAACTGTTTTTT.

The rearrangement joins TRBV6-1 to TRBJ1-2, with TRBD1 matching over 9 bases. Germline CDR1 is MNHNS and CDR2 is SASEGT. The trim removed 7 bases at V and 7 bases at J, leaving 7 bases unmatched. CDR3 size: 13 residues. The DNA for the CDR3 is TGTGCCAGCAAGGACAGGGGAAGTCGTGGCTACACCTTC. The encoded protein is CASKDRGSRGYTF.

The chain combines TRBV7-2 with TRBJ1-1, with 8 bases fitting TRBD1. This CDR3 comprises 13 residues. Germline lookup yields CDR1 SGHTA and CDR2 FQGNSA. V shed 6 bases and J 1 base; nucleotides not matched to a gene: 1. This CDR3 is CASRDRENTEAFF. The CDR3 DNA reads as TGTGCCAGCAGGGACAGGGAGAACACTGAAGCTTTCTTT.